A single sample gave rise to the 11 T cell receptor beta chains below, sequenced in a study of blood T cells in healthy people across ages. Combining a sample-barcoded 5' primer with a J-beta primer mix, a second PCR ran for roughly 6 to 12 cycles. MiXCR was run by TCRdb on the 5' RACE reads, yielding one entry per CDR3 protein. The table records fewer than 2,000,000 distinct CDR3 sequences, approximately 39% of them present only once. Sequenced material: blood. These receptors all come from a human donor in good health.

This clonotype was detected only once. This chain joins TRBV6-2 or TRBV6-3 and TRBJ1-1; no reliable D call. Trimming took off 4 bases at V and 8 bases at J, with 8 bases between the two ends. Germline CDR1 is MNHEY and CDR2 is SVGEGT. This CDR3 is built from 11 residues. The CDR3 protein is CASSSPLEAFF. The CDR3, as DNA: TGTGCCAGCAGTTCCCCATTAGAAGCTTTCTTT.

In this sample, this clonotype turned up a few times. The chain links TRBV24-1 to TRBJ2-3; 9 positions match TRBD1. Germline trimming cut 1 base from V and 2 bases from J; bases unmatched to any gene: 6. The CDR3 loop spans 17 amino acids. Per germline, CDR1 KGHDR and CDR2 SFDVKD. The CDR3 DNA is TGTGCCACCAGTGATTTCCGAGGGACAGGGTTCACAGATACGCAGTATTTT. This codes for CATSDFRGTGFTDTQYF.

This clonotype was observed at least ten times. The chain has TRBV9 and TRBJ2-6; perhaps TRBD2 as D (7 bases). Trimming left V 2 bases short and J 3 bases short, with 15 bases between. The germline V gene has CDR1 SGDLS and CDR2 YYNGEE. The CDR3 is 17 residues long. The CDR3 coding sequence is TGTGCCAGCAGCGTTGCGGGGGCGCGTCGTGGGGCCAACGTCCTGACTTTC. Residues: CASSVAGARRGANVLTF.

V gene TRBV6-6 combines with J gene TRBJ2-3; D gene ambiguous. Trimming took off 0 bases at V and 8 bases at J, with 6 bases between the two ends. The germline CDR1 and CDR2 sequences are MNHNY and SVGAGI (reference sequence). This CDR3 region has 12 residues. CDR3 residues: CASSYSSPTQYF. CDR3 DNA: TGTGCCAGCAGTTACTCGAGTCCTACGCAGTATTTT.

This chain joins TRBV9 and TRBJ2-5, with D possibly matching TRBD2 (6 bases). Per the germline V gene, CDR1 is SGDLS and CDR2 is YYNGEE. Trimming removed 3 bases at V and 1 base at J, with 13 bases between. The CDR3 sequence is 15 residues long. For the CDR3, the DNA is TGTGCCAGCAGCGGGAGGGACGGCTTCCAAGAGACCCAGTACTTC. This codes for CASSGRDGFQETQYF.

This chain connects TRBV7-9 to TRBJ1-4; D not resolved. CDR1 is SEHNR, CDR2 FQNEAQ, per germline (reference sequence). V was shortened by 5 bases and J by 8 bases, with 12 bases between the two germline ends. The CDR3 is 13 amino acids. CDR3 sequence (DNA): TGTGCCAGCAGCCTAGTCGGTTGGGAAAAACTGTTTTTT. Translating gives CASSLVGWEKLFF.

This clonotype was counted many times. The CDR3 nucleotides are TGCAGCGTGAGCACCGGGGAGCTGTTTTTT. Encoded protein: CSVSTGELFF. This sequence joins TRBV29-1 and TRBJ2-2; D is unresolved. V lost 6 bases, J lost 4 bases, and 3 bases lay in between. The CDR3 length is 10 residues. Per the germline V gene, CDR1 is SQVTM and CDR2 is ANQGSEA.

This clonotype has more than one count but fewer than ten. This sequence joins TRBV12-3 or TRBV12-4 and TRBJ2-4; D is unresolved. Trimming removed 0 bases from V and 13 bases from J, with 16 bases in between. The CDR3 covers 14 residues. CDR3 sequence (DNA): TGTGCCAGCAGTTTAGCGCAGGACGCCAGAAAGCAGTACTTC. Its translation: CASSLAQDARKQYF.

The CDR3 here is CATSGYGRGTDTQYF. CDR3 nucleotide sequence: TGTGCCACCAGTGGATACGGAAGAGGCACAGATACGCAGTATTTT. The V and J genes are TRBV24-1 and TRBJ2-3; no clear D gene. Trimming removed 5 bases from V and 1 base from J, with 12 bases in between. There are 15 residues in the CDR3. Germline CDR1 is KGHDR and CDR2 is SFDVKD.

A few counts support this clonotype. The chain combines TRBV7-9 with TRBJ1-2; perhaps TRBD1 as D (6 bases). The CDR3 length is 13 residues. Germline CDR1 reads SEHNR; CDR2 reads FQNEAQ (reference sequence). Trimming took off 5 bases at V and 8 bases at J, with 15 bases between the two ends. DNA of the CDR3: TGTGCCAGCAGCGGAAACAGGGTGCGGGGCTACACCTTC. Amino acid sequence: CASSGNRVRGYTF.

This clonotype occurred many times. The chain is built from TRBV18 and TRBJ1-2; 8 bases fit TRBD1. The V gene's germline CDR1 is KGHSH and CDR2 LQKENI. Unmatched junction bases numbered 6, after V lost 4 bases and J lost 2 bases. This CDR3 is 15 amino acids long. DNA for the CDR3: TGTGCCAGCTCACAGAGCTGGACAGGGAACTATGGCTACACCTTC. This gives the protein CASSQSWTGNYGYTF.